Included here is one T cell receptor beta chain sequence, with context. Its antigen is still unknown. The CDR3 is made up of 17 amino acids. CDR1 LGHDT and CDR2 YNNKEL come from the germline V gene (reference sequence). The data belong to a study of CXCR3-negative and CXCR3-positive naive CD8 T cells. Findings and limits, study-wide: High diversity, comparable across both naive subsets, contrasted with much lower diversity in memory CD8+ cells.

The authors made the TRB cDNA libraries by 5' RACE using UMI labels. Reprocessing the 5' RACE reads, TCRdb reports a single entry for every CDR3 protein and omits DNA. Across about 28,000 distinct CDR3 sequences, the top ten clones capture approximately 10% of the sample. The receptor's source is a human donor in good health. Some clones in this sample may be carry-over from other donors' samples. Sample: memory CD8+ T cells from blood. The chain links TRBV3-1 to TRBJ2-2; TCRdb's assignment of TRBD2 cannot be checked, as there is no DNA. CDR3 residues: CASSLSGLAGEAGELFF.